This TCR beta chain was identified during a study of T cell responses to AZD1222 COVID-19 vaccine. Data came from immunoSEQ multiplex PCR; TCRdb stores just in-frame clones and leaves some out. The table has around 150,000 clones, around nine tenths seen once. The specimen comprised peripheral blood, sampled 28 days after the second AZD1222 dose. The sequence came from an adult who received the AZD1222 COVID-19 vaccine.

The DNA of the CDR3 is TGTGCCACCAGTGACTTCTACTCCTATCAGCCCCAGCATTTT. It yields the protein CATSDFYSYQPQHF. This sequence joins TRBV24-1 and TRBJ1-5; the D is unclear. This CDR3 is 14 amino acids long. Germline values: CDR1 KGHDR, CDR2 SFDVKD. V was trimmed by 4 bases and J by 5 bases, leaving 11 bases between them.